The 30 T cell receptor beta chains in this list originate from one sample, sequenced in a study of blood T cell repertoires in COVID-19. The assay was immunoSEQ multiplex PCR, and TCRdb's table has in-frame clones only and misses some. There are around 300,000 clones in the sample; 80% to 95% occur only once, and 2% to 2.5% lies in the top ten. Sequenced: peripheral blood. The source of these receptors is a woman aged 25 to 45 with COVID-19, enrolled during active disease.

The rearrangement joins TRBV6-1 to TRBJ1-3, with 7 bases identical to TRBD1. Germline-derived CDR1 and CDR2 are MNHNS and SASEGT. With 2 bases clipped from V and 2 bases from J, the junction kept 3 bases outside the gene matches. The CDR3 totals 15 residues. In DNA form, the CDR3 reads TGTGCCAGCAGTGAAAACAGGGGCCCTGGAAACACCATATATTTT. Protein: CASSENRGPGNTIYF.

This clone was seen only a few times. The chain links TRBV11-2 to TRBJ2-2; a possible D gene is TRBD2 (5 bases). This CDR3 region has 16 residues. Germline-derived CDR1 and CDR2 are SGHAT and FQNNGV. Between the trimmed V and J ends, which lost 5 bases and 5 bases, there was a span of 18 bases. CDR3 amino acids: CASSPPRTQRTGELFF. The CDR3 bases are TGTGCCAGCAGCCCCCCGCGGACCCAGCGGACCGGGGAGCTGTTTTTT.

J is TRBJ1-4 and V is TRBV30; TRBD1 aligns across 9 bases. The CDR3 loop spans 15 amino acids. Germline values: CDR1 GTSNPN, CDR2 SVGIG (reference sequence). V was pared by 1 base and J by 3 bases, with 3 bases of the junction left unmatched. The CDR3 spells CAWSARDRANEKLFF. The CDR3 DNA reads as TGTGCCTGGAGTGCTCGGGACAGGGCTAATGAAAAACTGTTTTTT. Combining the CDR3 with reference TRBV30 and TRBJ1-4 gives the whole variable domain SQTIHQWPATLVQPVGSPLSLECTVEGTSNPNLYWYRQAAGRGLQLLFYSVGIGQISSEVPQNLSASRPQDRQFILSSKKLLLSDSGFYLCAWSARDRANEKLFFGSGTQLSVL.

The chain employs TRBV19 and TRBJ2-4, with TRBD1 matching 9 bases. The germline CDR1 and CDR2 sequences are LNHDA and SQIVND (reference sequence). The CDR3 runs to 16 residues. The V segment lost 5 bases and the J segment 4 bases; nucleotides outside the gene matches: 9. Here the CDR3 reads CASSVIPGQGKNIQYF. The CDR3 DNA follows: TGTGCCAGTAGTGTGATTCCGGGACAGGGAAAAAACATTCAGTACTTC.

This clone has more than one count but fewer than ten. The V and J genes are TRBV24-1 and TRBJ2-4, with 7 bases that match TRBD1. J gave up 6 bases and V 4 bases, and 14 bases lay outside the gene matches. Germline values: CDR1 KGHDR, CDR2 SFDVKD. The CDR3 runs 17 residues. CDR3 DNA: TGTGCCACCAGTGAATCGGGACAGCGGCTGCCAGGAAACATTCAGTACTTC. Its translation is CATSESGQRLPGNIQYF.

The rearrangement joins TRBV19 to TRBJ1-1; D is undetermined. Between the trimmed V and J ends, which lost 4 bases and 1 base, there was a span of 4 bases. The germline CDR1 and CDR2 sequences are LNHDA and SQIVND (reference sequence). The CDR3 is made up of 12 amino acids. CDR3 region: CASSRANTEAFF. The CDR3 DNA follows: TGTGCCAGTAGTAGGGCGAACACTGAAGCTTTCTTT.

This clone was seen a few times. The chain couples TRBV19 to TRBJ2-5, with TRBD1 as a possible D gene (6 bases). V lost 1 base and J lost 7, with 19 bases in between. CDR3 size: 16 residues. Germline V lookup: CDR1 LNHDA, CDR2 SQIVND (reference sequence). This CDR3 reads CASSIATGIRVGTQYF. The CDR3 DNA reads TGTGCCAGTAGTATAGCAACAGGGATCCGAGTTGGGACCCAGTACTTC.

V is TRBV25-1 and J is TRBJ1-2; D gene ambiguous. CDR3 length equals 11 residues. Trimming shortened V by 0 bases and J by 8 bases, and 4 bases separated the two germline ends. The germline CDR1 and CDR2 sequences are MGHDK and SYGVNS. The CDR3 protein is CASSEYLGYTF. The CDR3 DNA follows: TGTGCCAGCAGTGAATACTTAGGCTACACCTTC.

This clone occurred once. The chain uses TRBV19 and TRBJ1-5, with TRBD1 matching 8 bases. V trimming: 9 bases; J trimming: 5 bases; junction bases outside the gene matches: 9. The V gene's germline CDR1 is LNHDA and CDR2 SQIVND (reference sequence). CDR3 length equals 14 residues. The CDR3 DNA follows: TGTGCCAGCCAGACAGGGGTTACTCATCAGCCCCAGCATTTT. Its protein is CASQTGVTHQPQHF. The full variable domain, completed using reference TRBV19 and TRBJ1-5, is DGGITQSPKYLFRKEGQNVTLSCEQNLNHDAMYWYRQDPGQGLRLIYYSQIVNDFQKGDIAEGYSVSREKKESFPLTVTSAQKNPTAFYLCASQTGVTHQPQHFGDGTRLSIL.

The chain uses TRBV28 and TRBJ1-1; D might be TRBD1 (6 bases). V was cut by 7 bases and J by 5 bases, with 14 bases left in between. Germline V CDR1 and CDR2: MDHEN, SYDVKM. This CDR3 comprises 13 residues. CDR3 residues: CASTLTGITEAFF. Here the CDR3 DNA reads TGTGCCAGCACCCTAACAGGGATAACTGAAGCTTTCTTT. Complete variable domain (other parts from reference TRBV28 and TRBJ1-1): DVKVTQSSRYLVKRTGEKVFLECVQDMDHENMFWYRQDPGLGLRLIYFSYDVKMKEKGDIPEGYSVSREKKERFSLILESASTNQTSMYLCASTLTGITEAFFGQGTRLTVV.

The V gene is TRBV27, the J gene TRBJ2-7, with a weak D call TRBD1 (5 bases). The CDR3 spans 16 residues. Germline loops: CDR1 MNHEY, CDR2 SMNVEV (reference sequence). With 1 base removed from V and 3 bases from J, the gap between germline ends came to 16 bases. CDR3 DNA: TGTGCCAGCAGTTTATTACCTGGGGCCCAAAGCTACGAGCAGTACTTC. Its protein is CASSLLPGAQSYEQYF.

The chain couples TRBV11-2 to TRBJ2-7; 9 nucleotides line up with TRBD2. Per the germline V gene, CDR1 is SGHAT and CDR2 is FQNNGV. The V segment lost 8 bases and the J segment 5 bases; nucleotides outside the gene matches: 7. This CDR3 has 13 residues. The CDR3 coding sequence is TGTGCCAGCGGGGGAGCGGGAGGCGACGAGCAGTACTTC. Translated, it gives CASGGAGGDEQYF.

CDR3 protein: CASSPRDRLGETQYF. The CDR3 region has the DNA TGTGCCAGCAGTCCGCGGGACAGGCTTGGGGAGACCCAGTACTTC. This sequence joins TRBV2 and TRBJ2-5; TRBD1 matches at 8 bases. Trimming at V came to 5 bases and at J to 5 bases, leaving 10 bases not matched to a gene. This CDR3 region has 15 residues. In germline, CDR1 is SNHLY, CDR2 FYNNEI.

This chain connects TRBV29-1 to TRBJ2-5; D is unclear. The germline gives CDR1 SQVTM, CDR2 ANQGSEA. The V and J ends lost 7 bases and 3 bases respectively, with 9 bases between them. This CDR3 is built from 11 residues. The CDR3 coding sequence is TGCAGCGGTATTGAGAAAGAGACCCAGTACTTC. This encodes CSGIEKETQYF.

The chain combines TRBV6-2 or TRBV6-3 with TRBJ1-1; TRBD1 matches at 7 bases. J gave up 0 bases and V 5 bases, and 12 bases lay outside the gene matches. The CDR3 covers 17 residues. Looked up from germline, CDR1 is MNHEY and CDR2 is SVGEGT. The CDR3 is CASSPTAGGPLNTEAFF. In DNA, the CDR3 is TGTGCCAGCAGTCCGACGGCAGGGGGGCCCTTGAACACTGAAGCTTTCTTT.

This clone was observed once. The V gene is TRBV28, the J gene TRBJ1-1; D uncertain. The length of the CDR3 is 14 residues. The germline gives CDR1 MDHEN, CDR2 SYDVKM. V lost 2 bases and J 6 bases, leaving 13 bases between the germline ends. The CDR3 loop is CASSLSNGIPEAFF. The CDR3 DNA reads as TGTGCCAGCAGTTTAAGTAACGGGATACCTGAAGCTTTCTTT.

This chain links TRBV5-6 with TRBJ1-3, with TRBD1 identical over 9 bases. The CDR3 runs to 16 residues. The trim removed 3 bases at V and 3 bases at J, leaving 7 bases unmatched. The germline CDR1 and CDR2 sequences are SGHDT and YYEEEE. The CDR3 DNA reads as TGTGCCAGCAGCTCGGGGACAGGGACTAGTGGAAACACCATATATTTT. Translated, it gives CASSSGTGTSGNTIYF.

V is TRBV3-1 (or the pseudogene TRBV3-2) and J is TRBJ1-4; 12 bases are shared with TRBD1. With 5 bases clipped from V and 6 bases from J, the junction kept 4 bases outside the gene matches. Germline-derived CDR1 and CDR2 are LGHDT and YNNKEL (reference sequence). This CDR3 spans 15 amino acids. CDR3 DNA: TGTGCCAGCAGCGGTCGGGACAGGGGGCATGAAAAACTGTTTTTT. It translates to CASSGRDRGHEKLFF.

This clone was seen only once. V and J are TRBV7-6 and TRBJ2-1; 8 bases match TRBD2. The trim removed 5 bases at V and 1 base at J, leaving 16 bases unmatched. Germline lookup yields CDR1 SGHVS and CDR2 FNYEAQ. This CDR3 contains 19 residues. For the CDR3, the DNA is TGTGCCAGCAGCGCGATAAGCGGGAGCAGTCCCAGTTCCTACAATGAGCAGTTCTTC. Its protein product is CASSAISGSSPSSYNEQFF.

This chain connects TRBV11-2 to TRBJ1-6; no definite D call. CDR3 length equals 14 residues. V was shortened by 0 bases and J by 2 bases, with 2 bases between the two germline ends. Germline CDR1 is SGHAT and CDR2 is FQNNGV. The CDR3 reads CASSLDAYNSPLHF. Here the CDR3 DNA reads TGTGCCAGCAGCTTAGACGCCTATAATTCACCCCTCCACTTT.

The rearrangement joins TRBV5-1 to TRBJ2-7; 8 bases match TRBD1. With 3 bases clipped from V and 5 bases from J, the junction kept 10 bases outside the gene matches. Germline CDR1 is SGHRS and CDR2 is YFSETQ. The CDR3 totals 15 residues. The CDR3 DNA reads TGCGCCAGCAGCTCCGGACAGGGCGGCATCCACGAGCAGTACTTC. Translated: CASSSGQGGIHEQYF.

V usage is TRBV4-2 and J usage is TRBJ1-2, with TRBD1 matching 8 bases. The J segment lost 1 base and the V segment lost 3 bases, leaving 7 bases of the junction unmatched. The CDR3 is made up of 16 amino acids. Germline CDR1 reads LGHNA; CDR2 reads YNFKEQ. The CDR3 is CASSHPTGALNYGYTF. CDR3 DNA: TGTGCCAGCAGCCACCCGACAGGGGCCCTTAACTATGGCTACACCTTC.

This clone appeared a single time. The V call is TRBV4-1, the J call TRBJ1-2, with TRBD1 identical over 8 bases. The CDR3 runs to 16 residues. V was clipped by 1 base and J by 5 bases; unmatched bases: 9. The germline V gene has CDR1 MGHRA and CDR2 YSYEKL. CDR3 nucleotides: TGCGCCAGCAGCCAAGTTTTGAGGGACAGGTCTTATGGCTACACCTTC. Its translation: CASSQVLRDRSYGYTF.

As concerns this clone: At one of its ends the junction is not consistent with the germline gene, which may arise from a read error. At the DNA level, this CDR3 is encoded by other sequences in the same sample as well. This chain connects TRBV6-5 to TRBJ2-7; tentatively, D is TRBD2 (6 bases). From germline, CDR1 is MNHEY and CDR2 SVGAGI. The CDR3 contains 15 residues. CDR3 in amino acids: CASTAGPGLPYEQYF. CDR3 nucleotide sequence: TGTGCCAGCACCGCCGGGCCGGGACTGCCCTACGAGCAATACTTC.

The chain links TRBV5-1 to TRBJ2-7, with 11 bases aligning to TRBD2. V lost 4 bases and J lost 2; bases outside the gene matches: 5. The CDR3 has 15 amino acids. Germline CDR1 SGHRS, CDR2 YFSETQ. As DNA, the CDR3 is TGCGCCAGCAGCCTGGGACTAGCGGACGCCTACGAGCAGTACTTC. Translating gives CASSLGLADAYEQYF.

The CDR3 loop is CASSGKTSTEQFF. CDR3 nucleotide sequence: TGTGCCAGCAGCGGAAAGACTAGCACGGAGCAGTTCTTC. J is TRBJ2-1 and V is TRBV11-3; 7 bases fit TRBD2. Trimming at V came to 5 bases and at J to 10 bases, leaving 8 bases not matched to a gene. This CDR3 is 13 amino acids long. Germline lookup yields CDR1 SGHNT and CDR2 YENEEA.

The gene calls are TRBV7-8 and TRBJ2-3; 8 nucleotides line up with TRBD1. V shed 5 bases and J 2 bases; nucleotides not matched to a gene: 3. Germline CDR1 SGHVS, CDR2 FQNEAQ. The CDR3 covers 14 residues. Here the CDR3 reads CASSVTGVTDTQYF. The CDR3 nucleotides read TGTGCCAGCAGCGTGACAGGGGTCACAGATACGCAGTATTTT.

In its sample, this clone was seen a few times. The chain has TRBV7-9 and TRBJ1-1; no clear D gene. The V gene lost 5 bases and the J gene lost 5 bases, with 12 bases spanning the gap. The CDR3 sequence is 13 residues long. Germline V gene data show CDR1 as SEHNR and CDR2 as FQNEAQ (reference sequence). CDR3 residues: CASSLRVATEAFF. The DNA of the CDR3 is TGTGCCAGCAGCCTCCGGGTTGCGACTGAAGCTTTCTTT.

As DNA, the CDR3 is TGTGCCAGCAGTTTAGGGCGGCAGGGCGGCACCGGGGAGCTGTTTTTT. Encoded protein: CASSLGRQGGTGELFF. The chain links TRBV27 to TRBJ2-2; a weak D match, TRBD1 (5 bases). The V gene lost 2 bases and the J gene lost 4 bases, with 14 bases spanning the gap. The CDR3 is 16 amino acids. Germline CDR1 MNHEY, CDR2 SMNVEV (reference sequence).

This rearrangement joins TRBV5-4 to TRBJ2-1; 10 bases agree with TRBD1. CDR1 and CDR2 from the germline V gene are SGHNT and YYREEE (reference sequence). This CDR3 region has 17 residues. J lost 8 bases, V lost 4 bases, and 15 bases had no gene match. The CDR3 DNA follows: TGTGCCAGCAGCCCACTAAAGGGACAGGGGAGGGACGATGAGCAGTTCTTC. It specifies CASSPLKGQGRDDEQFF.